These 32 T cell receptor beta chains were all obtained from the same sample, sequenced in a study of cytomegalovirus exposure and HLA in healthy donors. Libraries were prepared by immunoSEQ multiplex PCR; TCRdb keeps only in-frame clonotypes and omits some of them. The data hold 57,000 or so clones, with 90% to 95% observed a single time. The specimen was PBMCs. These receptors were obtained from a woman under 40 in good health and CMV-seronegative.

Here the CDR3 reads CASSPGLGDGYTF. Here the CDR3 DNA reads TGTGCCAGCTCACCGGGACTCGGCGATGGCTACACCTTC. V usage is TRBV18 and J usage is TRBJ1-2; D is perhaps TRBD1 (5 bases). The length of the CDR3 is 13 residues. Germline CDR1 KGHSH, CDR2 LQKENI. V was shortened by 3 bases and J by 6 bases, with 11 bases between the two germline ends. The full variable domain, with the rest looked up from reference TRBV18 and TRBJ1-2, is NAGVMQNPRHLVRRRGQEARLRCSPMKGHSHVYWYRQLPEEGLKFMVYLQKENIIDESGMPKERFSAEFPKEGPSILRIQQVVRGDSAAYFCASSPGLGDGYTFGSGTRLTVV.

V and J are TRBV13 and TRBJ2-1, with TRBD2 matching 11 bases. Looked up from germline, CDR1 is PRHDT and CDR2 is FYEKMQ (reference sequence). CDR3 length equals 17 residues. Unmatched junction bases numbered 9, after V lost 5 bases and J lost 3 bases. CDR3 nucleotides: TGTGCCAGCAGCCCAGGACTAGCGGGCTTTTTCTACAATGAGCAGTTCTTC. Amino acids: CASSPGLAGFFYNEQFF.

This sequence joins TRBV11-1 and TRBJ1-2; D gene uncertain. V lost 5 bases and J lost 2, with 15 bases in between. Germline-derived CDR1 and CDR2 are SGHAT and FQDESV (reference sequence). CDR3 size: 15 residues. CDR3: CASSPLGMENYGYTF. CDR3 in DNA: TGTGCCAGCAGCCCCCTTGGTATGGAGAACTATGGCTACACCTTC.

This chain uses TRBV5-1 with TRBJ2-7; the match to TRBD2 covers 8 bases. Germline lookup yields CDR1 SGHRS and CDR2 YFSETQ. V lost 3 bases, J lost 3 bases, and 14 bases stayed unmatched. The CDR3 consists of 17 residues. The DNA for the CDR3 is TGCGCCAGCAGCTCCAATTTTAGGGGCCGGGGGGGCTACGAGCAGTACTTC. It yields the protein CASSSNFRGRGGYEQYF.

This chain joins TRBV14 and TRBJ1-3; D is ambiguous. V dropped 2 bases and J dropped 4 bases, with 3 bases sitting between them. CDR1 is SGHDN, CDR2 FVKESK, per germline. This CDR3 region has 12 residues. The CDR3 sequence: CASSQSGNTIYF. Here the CDR3 DNA reads TGTGCCAGCAGCCAAAGCGGAAACACCATATATTTT.

J is TRBJ2-1 and V is TRBV5-4, with 10 nucleotides matching TRBD2. CDR1 and CDR2 (germline): SGHNT, YYREEE (reference sequence). CDR3 size: 17 residues. Trimming removed 3 bases from V and 7 bases from J; junction bases left unmatched: 13. This CDR3 is CASSSPPSGRPHNEQFF. The CDR3 coding sequence is TGTGCCAGCAGCTCCCCCCCTAGCGGGAGACCTCATAATGAGCAGTTCTTC.

This rearrangement joins TRBV28 to TRBJ1-1, with 8 bases that match TRBD1. The CDR3 contains 14 residues. Trimming cost V 6 bases and J 3 bases; bases outside gene matches: 6. The germline V gene has CDR1 MDHEN and CDR2 SYDVKM. The CDR3 DNA reads TGTGCCAGCAGAAGACAGGGGTCCGACACTGAAGCTTTCTTT. Its translation is CASRRQGSDTEAFF.

This chain links TRBV19 with TRBJ2-2; 9 nucleotides line up with TRBD1. V dropped 8 bases and J dropped 3; count of bases not matched to a gene: 13. CDR1 LNHDA and CDR2 SQIVND come from the germline V gene (reference sequence). This CDR3 comprises 17 residues. DNA of the CDR3: TGTGCCAGTGCCGGGACAGGGTTTCTTGCGGACACCGGGGAGCTGTTTTTT. Translation gives CASAGTGFLADTGELFF. The full variable domain, with the rest looked up from reference TRBV19 and TRBJ2-2, is DGGITQSPKYLFRKEGQNVTLSCEQNLNHDAMYWYRQDPGQGLRLIYYSQIVNDFQKGDIAEGYSVSREKKESFPLTVTSAQKNPTAFYLCASAGTGFLADTGELFFGEGSRLTVL.

The gene calls are TRBV19 and TRBJ1-4; 8 positions match TRBD1. The CDR3 runs to 16 residues. CDR1 and CDR2 from the germline V gene are LNHDA and SQIVND (reference sequence). After removal of 3 bases from V and 6 bases from J, the junction contained 9 bases not matched to a gene. As DNA, the CDR3 is TGTGCCAGTAGTATGAGGGGGTCGGGACAGGATGAAAAACTGTTTTTT. It encodes CASSMRGSGQDEKLFF.

The chain combines TRBV9 with TRBJ2-3, with TRBD1 matching 7 bases. CDR3 length: 15 residues. Germline V lookup: CDR1 SGDLS, CDR2 YYNGEE. The J segment lost 2 bases and the V segment lost 6 bases, leaving 9 bases of the junction unmatched. CDR3 nucleotide sequence: TGTGCCAGCAACCAGGGGGAGAGGCCCACAGATACGCAGTATTTT. It yields the protein CASNQGERPTDTQYF.

This clone has only one observation. The V gene is TRBV28, the J gene TRBJ2-5; TRBD1 might be the D (5 bases). The CDR3 is 17 amino acids. CDR1 is MDHEN, CDR2 SYDVKM, per germline. V lost 2 bases, J lost 0 bases, and 16 bases lay in between. The DNA of the CDR3 is TGTGCCAGCAGTTTAAACCCCTCGACAGTGAACCAAGAGACCCAGTACTTC. Protein: CASSLNPSTVNQETQYF.

The chain uses TRBV5-4 and TRBJ2-1, with 9 bases that match TRBD1. The V gene's germline CDR1 is SGHNT and CDR2 YYREEE (reference sequence). The CDR3 has 19 residues. V was pared by 0 bases and J by 9 bases, with 19 bases of the junction left unmatched. This CDR3 reads CASSLAVLQGAPSMGEQFF. The CDR3 DNA sequence: TGTGCCAGCAGCTTGGCCGTCCTACAGGGGGCGCCTTCGATGGGTGAGCAGTTCTTC.

This clone was seen just once. The V gene is TRBV15, the J gene TRBJ1-3; D is undetermined. Trimming pared 0 bases from V and 1 base from J, leaving 13 bases between. This CDR3 region has 17 residues. Germline CDR1 reads LNHNV; CDR2 reads YYDKDF (reference sequence). CDR3 nucleotides: TGTGCCACCAGCAGAGATGCGGCCGCGATTTCTGGAAACACCATATATTTT. It is translated as CATSRDAAAISGNTIYF.

The table lists this clone with a count of one. This chain uses TRBV9 with TRBJ2-1; TRBD1 is a possible D gene (6 bases). V lost 1 base, J lost 0 bases, and 11 bases lay in between. The CDR3 runs 16 residues. CDR1 is SGDLS and CDR2 is YYNGEE in the germline V gene. CDR3 in amino acids: CASSVQGQTSYNEQFF. The CDR3 DNA is TGTGCCAGCAGCGTACAGGGGCAGACCTCCTACAATGAGCAGTTCTTC.

This clone was counted a single time. The V gene is TRBV5-1, the J gene TRBJ2-7; D perhaps matches TRBD2 (6 bases). Trimming left V 4 bases short and J 4 bases short, with 18 bases between. The germline V gene has CDR1 SGHRS and CDR2 YFSETQ. There are 15 residues in the CDR3. CDR3 coding DNA: TGCGCCAGCAGCGCGATACCGGGAGCTCAGTACGAGCAGTACTTC. Its translation: CASSAIPGAQYEQYF.

The chain is built from TRBV25-1 and TRBJ1-2; D ambiguous. This CDR3 contains 16 residues. V shed 5 bases and J shed 8 bases, with 24 bases lying between them. Germline V gene sequence: CDR1 MGHDK, CDR2 SYGVNS. The CDR3 DNA reads as TGTGCCAGCAGTTCTCCCGAAACAAACTCGAGAGGAGGCTACACCTTC. Its translation is CASSSPETNSRGGYTF.

The rearrangement joins TRBV7-9 to TRBJ2-7; 9 nucleotides agree with TRBD2. The ends lost 6 bases at V and 0 bases at J; junction bases unmatched: 9. Germline CDR1 and CDR2: SEHNR and FQNEAQ (reference sequence). The CDR3 has 16 amino acids. The CDR3 protein is CASSLTSGPGSYEQYF. The CDR3 region has the DNA TGTGCCAGCAGTCTCACTAGCGGGCCAGGCTCCTACGAGCAGTACTTC.

This clone has a handful of counts. The gene calls are TRBV9 and TRBJ2-3; 9 nucleotides agree with TRBD1. The ends lost 0 bases at V and 3 bases at J; junction bases unmatched: 5. The CDR3 consists of 16 residues. Germline CDR1 is SGDLS and CDR2 is YYNGEE. For the CDR3, the DNA is TGTGCCAGCAGCGTAGCTGGGACAGGGAGAACAGATACGCAGTATTTT. As protein: CASSVAGTGRTDTQYF. The whole variable domain, filled in from reference TRBV9 and TRBJ2-3, reads DSGVTQTPKHLITATGQRVTLRCSPRSGDLSVYWYQQSLDQGLQFLIQYYNGEERAKGNILERFSAQQFPDLHSELNLSSLELGDSALYFCASSVAGTGRTDTQYFGPGTRLTVL.

This clone appeared a few times. The J gene is TRBJ2-7, the V gene TRBV5-1; 8 bases agree with TRBD1. The CDR3 runs to 15 residues. Germline V gives CDR1 SGHRS, CDR2 YFSETQ. V gave up 4 bases and J gave up 0 bases; unmatched junction bases: 6. In DNA, the CDR3 is TGCGCCAGCAGCCCCTGGACAGGGAGCTCCTACGAGCAGTACTTC. This codes for CASSPWTGSSYEQYF.

The chain has TRBV29-1 and TRBJ2-7; 9 nucleotides match TRBD2. V trimming: 7 bases; J trimming: 6 bases; junction bases outside the gene matches: 10. CDR3 length: 13 residues. CDR1 and CDR2 from the germline V gene are SQVTM and ANQGSEA. The CDR3 loop is CSASGLADGEQYF. CDR3 bases: TGCAGCGCCTCGGGACTAGCTGACGGCGAGCAGTACTTC.

The chain employs TRBV19 and TRBJ2-2, with a tentative D call TRBD2 (6 bases). The CDR3 spans 16 residues. Trimming pared 0 bases from V and 7 bases from J, leaving 15 bases between. Germline lookup yields CDR1 LNHDA and CDR2 SQIVND (reference sequence). For the CDR3, the DNA is TGTGCCAGTAGTATAGATAACCGGAGGGCCCTCGGGGAGCTGTTTTTT. Its protein product is CASSIDNRRALGELFF.

The chain combines TRBV6-1 with TRBJ2-2; TRBD2 aligns across 9 bases. V shed 1 base and J 1 base; nucleotides not matched to a gene: 10. The length of the CDR3 is 19 residues. Germline CDR1 and CDR2: MNHNS and SASEGT. In DNA, the CDR3 is TGTGCCAGCAGTGAAGTTGCGGGAGGGAGTGGGATGAACACCGGGGAGCTGTTTTTT. As protein: CASSEVAGGSGMNTGELFF.

The rearrangement uses TRBV7-2 and TRBJ2-3; 7 bases agree with TRBD2. The CDR3 spans 15 residues. Germline V gene data show CDR1 as SGHTA and CDR2 as FQGNSA. J was trimmed by 2 bases and V by 3 bases; bases with no gene match: 5. CDR3 nucleotides: TGTGCCAGCAGCTTCCCCCTAGCGGCCACAGATACGCAGTATTTT. This encodes CASSFPLAATDTQYF.

V gene TRBV19 combines with J gene TRBJ2-7, with 9 positions matching TRBD2. Germline assignment: CDR1 LNHDA and CDR2 SQIVND (reference sequence). The CDR3 covers 16 residues. J gave up 3 bases and V 1 base, and 7 bases lay outside the gene matches. The CDR3 is CASSIGGSGSIYEQYF. CDR3 DNA: TGTGCCAGTAGTATAGGCGGTAGCGGGAGTATCTACGAGCAGTACTTC.

V usage is TRBV5-1 and J usage is TRBJ2-1; D call uncertain. V was clipped by 1 base and J by 0 bases, with 8 bases between them. CDR1 SGHRS and CDR2 YFSETQ come from the germline V gene. The CDR3 runs 15 residues. The CDR3 nucleotides are TGCGCCAGCAGCTTGAGCGACCCCTCCTACAATGAGCAGTTCTTC. It encodes CASSLSDPSYNEQFF.

V usage is TRBV9 and J usage is TRBJ2-1; 7 bases match TRBD1. CDR1 and CDR2 (germline): SGDLS, YYNGEE. Losses at the gene ends were 3 bases for V and 0 bases for J; bases not matched to a gene: 3. CDR3 length: 15 residues. The CDR3 reads CASSGGQSSYNEQFF. The CDR3 DNA is TGTGCCAGCAGCGGGGGACAGAGCTCCTACAATGAGCAGTTCTTC.

The rearrangement uses TRBV7-9 and TRBJ2-3; possibly TRBD1 for D (6 bases). Germline-derived CDR1 and CDR2 are SEHNR and FQNEAQ (reference sequence). V lost 4 bases and J lost 8, with 22 bases in between. CDR3 size: 16 residues. CDR3 region: CASSYPRGGSGGTQYF. The CDR3 bases are TGTGCCAGCAGCTACCCCCGAGGGGGATCCGGCGGTACGCAGTATTTT.

The V call is TRBV19, the J call TRBJ2-2, with TRBD1 matching 8 bases. Germline V gene data show CDR1 as LNHDA and CDR2 as SQIVND (reference sequence). The CDR3 spans 15 residues. CDR3 protein: CAARTGHLHTGELFF. The CDR3 DNA reads TGTGCGGCTCGGACAGGGCACTTACACACCGGGGAGCTGTTTTTT.

The chain joins TRBV11-2 to TRBJ1-2, with D possibly TRBD1 on 6 matching bases. Trimming pared 1 base from V and 2 bases from J, leaving 8 bases between. The germline V gene has CDR1 SGHAT and CDR2 FQNNGV. The CDR3 contains 14 residues. The CDR3 sequence is CASSLGQVNYGYTF. CDR3 DNA sequence: TGTGCCAGCAGCTTAGGACAGGTGAACTATGGCTACACCTTC. Full variable domain (outside the CDR3, taken from reference TRBV11-2 and TRBJ1-2): EAGVAQSPRYKIIEKRQSVAFWCNPISGHATLYWYQQILGQGPKLLIQFQNNGVVDDSQLPKDRFSAERLKGVDSTLKIQPAKLEDSAVYLCASSLGQVNYGYTFGSGTRLTVV.

Written as DNA, the CDR3 is TGCGCCAGCAGCCAAGGGGCAGTCACCGGGGAGCTGTTTTTT. Translated: CASSQGAVTGELFF. The rearrangement uses TRBV4-3 and TRBJ2-2; D call uncertain. The CDR3 consists of 14 residues. Germline CDR1 is LGHNA and CDR2 is YSLEER. V was clipped by 1 base and J by 4 bases, with 7 bases between them.

The gene calls are TRBV6-5 and TRBJ2-7; 9 bases align to TRBD2. Germline CDR1 and CDR2: MNHEY and SVGAGI. The V and J ends lost 0 bases and 3 bases, in that order; junction bases with no gene match: 3. The CDR3 runs 15 residues. DNA for the CDR3: TGTGCCAGCAGTTACTCGCCTAGCGGGGACTACGAGCAGTACTTC. As protein: CASSYSPSGDYEQYF.

The V call is TRBV30, the J call TRBJ1-5; D is ambiguous. The germline gives CDR1 GTSNPN, CDR2 SVGIG (reference sequence). This CDR3 contains 13 residues. V lost 4 bases and J 3 bases, leaving 10 bases between the germline ends. CDR3 protein: CAWKNSANQPQHF. The CDR3, as DNA: TGTGCCTGGAAAAACAGTGCCAATCAGCCCCAGCATTTT.